The source of this T cell receptor (beta chain) is a study of CD8 T cells in Susac syndrome. Germline V lookup: CDR1 SGHVS, CDR2 FNYEAQ. Trimming cost V 2 bases and J 6 bases, with 13 bases left between them. The CDR3 contains 14 residues. Random-hexamer reverse transcription was applied to roughly 0.45 to 1 ug RNA. The method of amplification for TCR beta CDR3 was immunoSEQ multiplex PCR, covering 54 Vbeta and 13 Jbeta. Via MiXCR, TCRdb re-called the immunoSEQ multiplex PCR reads, giving one row per CDR3 protein. The repertoire has about 200,000 distinct CDR3 sequences, nearly 95% of them found once; the top ten carry just under 0.095%. TCR beta was sequenced from blood CD8+ and CD4+ T cells. Relapsing-remitting disease, either stable or active, was present in the multiple sclerosis controls, who were treatment-naive patients. TEMRA cells were enriched by FACS, while CD8+ and CD4+ T cells were obtained through a negative isolation that was performed magnetically.

The material sequenced was CD4+ T cells from PBMCs. The chain recombines TRBV7-6 with TRBJ1-2, with D perhaps TRBD1 (5 bases). The TCR originated in a human donor with multiple sclerosis. The CDR3 is CASSLTQGPDGYTF. DNA for the CDR3: TGTGCCAGCAGCTTAACCCAGGGTCCGGATGGCTACACCTTC.